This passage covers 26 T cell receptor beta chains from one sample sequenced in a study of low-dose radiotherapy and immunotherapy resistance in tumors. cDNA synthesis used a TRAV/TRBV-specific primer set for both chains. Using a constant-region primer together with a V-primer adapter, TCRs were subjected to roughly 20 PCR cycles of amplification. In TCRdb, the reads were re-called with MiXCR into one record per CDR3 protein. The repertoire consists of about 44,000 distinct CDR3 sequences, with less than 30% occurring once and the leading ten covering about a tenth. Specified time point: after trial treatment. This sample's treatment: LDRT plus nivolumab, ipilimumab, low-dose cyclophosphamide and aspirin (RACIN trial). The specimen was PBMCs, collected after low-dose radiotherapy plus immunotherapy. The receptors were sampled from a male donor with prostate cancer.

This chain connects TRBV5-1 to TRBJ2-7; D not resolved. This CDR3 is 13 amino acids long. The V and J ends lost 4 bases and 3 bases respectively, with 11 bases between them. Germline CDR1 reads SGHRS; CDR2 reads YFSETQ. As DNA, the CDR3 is TGCGCCAGCAGCCACCCTGGTGGCTACGAGCAGTACTTC. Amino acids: CASSHPGGYEQYF. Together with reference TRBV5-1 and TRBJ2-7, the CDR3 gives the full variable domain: KAGVTQTPRYLIKTRGQQVTLSCSPISGHRSVSWYQQTPGQGLQFLFEYFSETQRNKGNFPGRFSGRQFSNSRSEMNVSTLELGDSALYLCASSHPGGYEQYFGPGTRLTVT.

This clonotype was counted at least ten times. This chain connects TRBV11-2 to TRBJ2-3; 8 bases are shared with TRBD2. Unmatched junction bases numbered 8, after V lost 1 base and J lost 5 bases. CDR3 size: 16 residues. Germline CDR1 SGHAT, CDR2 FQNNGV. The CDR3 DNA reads TGTGCCAGCAGCTTAGGAGGCGGGAGGAAGGGAGATACGCAGTATTTT. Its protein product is CASSLGGGRKGDTQYF.

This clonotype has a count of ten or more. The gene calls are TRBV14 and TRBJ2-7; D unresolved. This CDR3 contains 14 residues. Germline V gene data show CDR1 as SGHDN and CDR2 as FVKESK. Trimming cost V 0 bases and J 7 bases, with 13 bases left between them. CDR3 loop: CASSQELGASEQYF. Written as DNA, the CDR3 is TGTGCCAGCAGCCAAGAACTTGGAGCCAGTGAGCAGTACTTC.

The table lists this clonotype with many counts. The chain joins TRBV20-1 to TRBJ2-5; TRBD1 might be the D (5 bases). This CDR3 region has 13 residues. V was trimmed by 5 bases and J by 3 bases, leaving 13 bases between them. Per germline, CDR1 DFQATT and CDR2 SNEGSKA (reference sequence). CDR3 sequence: CSAGSGPKETQYF. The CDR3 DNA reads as TGCAGTGCTGGGTCAGGGCCAAAAGAGACCCAGTACTTC.

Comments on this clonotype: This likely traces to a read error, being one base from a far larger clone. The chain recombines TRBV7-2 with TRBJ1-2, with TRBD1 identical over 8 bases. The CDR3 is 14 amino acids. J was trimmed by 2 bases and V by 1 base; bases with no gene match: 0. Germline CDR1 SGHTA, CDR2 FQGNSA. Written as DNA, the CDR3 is TGTGCCAGCAGCTTAGGGACAGGGAACTATGGCTACACCTTC. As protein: CASSLGTGNYGYTF. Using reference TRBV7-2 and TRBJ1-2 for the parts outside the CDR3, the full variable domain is GAGVSQSPSNKVTEKGKDVELRCDPISGHTALYWYRQSLGQGLEFLIYFQGNSAPDKSGLPSDRFSAERTGGSVSTLTIQRTQQEDSAVYLCASSLGTGNYGYTFGSGTRLTVV.

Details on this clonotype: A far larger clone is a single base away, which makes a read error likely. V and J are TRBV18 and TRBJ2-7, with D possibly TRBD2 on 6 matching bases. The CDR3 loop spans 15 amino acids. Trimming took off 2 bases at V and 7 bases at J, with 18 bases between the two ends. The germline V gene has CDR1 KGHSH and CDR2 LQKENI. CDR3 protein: CASSPSGSSYNEQYF. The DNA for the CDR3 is TGTGCCAGCTCACCATCCGGGAGCTCCTACAATGAGCAGTACTTC.

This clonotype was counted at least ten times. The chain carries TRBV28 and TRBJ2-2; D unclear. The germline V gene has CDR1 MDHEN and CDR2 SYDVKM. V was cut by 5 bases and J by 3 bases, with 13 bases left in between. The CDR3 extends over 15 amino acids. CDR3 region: CASSPPPIDTGELFF. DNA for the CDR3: TGTGCCAGCAGTCCCCCTCCGATTGACACCGGGGAGCTGTTTTTT.

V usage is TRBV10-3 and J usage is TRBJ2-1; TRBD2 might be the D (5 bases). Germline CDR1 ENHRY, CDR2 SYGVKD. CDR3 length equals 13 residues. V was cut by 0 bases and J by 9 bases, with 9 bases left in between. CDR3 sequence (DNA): TGTGCCATCAGTGAGTCCCTAGCTGTTGAGCAGTTCTTC. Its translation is CAISESLAVEQFF.

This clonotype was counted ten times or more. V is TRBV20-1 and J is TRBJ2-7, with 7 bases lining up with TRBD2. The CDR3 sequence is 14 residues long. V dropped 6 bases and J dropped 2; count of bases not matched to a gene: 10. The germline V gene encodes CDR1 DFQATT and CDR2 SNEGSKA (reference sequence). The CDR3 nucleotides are TGCAGTGCGCCCTTTGGGGGAGGGCCCTACGAGCAGTACTTC. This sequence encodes CSAPFGGGPYEQYF.

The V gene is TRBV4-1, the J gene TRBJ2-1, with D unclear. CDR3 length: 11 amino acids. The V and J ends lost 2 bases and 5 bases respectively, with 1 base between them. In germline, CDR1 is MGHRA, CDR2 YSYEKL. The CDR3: CASSQNNEQFF. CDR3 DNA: TGCGCCAGCAGCCAAAACAATGAGCAGTTCTTC.

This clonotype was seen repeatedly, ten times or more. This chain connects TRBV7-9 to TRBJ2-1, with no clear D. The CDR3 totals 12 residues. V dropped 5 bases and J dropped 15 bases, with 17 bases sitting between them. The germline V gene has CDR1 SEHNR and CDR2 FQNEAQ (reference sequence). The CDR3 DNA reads TGTGCCAGCAGCCCGTCGGACGCCAAAGGGTTCTTC. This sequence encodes CASSPSDAKGFF.

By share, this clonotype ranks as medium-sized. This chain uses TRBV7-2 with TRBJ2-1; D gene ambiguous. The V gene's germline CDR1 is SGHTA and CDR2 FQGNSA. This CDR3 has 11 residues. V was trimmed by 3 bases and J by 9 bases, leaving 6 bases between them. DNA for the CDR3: TGTGCCAGCAGCTTCGAGGTTGAGCAGTTCTTC. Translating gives CASSFEVEQFF.

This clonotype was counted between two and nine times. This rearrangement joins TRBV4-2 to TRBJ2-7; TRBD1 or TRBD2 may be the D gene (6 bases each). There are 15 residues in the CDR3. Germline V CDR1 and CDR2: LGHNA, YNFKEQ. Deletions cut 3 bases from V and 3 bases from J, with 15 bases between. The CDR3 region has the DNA TGTGCCAGCAGCCAGGCCCGAGGGGGGATCTACGAGCAGTACTTC. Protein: CASSQARGGIYEQYF.

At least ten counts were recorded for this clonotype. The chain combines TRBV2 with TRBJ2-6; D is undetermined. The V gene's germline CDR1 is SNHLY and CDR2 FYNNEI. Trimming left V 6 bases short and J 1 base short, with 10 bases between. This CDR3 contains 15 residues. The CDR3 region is CASRITESGANVLTF. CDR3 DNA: TGTGCCAGCAGGATAACAGAGTCTGGGGCCAACGTCCTGACTTTC.

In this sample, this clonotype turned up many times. CDR3 bases: TGCAGCGTTGAAGAGCCGGGACAGACCTACGAGCAGTACTTC. Translated: CSVEEPGQTYEQYF. The chain couples TRBV29-1 to TRBJ2-7; 7 bases align to TRBD1. Per the germline V gene, CDR1 is SQVTM and CDR2 is ANQGSEA. The CDR3 sequence is 14 residues long. After removal of 0 bases from V and 2 bases from J, the junction contained 4 bases not matched to a gene.

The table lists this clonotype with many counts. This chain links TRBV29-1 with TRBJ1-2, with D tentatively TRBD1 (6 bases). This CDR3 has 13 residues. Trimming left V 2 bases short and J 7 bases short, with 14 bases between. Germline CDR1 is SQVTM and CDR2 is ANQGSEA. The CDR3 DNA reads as TGCAGCGTTGAAAGGGGGGGGGGACGTGGCTACACCTTC. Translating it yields CSVERGGGRGYTF.

In DNA, the CDR3 is TGCGCCAGCAGCCAAGGCGGTTCTGCTTTTCAAGAGACCCAGTACTTC. Translated: CASSQGGSAFQETQYF. The chain combines TRBV4-1 with TRBJ2-5, with unresolved D. The CDR3 has 16 residues. V lost 1 base, J lost 2 bases, and 14 bases lay in between. Germline assignment: CDR1 MGHRA and CDR2 YSYEKL.

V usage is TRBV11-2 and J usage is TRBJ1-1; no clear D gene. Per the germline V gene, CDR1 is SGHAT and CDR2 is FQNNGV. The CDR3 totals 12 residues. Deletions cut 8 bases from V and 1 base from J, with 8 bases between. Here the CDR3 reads CASFLGNTEAFF. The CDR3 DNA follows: TGTGCCAGCTTTCTAGGGAACACTGAAGCTTTCTTT.

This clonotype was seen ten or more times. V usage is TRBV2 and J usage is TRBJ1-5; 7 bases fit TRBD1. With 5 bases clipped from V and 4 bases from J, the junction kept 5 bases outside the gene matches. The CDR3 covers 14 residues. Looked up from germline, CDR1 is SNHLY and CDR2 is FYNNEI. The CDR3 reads CASSFRTGNQPQHF. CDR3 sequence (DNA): TGTGCCAGCAGTTTCAGGACAGGTAATCAGCCCCAGCATTTT.

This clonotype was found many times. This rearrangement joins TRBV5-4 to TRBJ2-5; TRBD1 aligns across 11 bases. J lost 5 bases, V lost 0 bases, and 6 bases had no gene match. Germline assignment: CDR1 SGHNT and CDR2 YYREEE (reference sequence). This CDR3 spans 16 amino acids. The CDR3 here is CASSLGGDRGTETQYF. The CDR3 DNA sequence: TGTGCCAGCAGCTTGGGGGGGGACAGGGGGACGGAGACCCAGTACTTC.

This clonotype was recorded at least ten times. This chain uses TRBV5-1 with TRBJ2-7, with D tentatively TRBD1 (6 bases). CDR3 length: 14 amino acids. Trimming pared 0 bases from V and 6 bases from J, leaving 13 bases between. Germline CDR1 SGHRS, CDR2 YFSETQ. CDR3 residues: CASSLAGAIGEQYF. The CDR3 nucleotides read TGCGCCAGCAGCTTGGCAGGGGCAATCGGCGAGCAGTACTTC.

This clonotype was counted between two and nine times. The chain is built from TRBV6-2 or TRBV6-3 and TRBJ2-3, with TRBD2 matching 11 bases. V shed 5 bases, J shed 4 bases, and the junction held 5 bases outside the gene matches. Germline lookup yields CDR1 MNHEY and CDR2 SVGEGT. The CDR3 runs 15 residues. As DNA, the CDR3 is TGTGCCAGCAGTGAGGTTAGCGGGGGGGCAGATACGCAGTATTTT. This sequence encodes CASSEVSGGADTQYF.

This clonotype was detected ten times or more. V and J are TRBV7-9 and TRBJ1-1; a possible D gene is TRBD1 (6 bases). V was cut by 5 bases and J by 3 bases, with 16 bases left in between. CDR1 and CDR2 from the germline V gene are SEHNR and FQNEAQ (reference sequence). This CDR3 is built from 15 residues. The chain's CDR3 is CASSPTGAGDTEAFF. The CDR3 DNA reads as TGTGCCAGCAGCCCTACGGGGGCGGGGGACACTGAAGCTTTCTTT.

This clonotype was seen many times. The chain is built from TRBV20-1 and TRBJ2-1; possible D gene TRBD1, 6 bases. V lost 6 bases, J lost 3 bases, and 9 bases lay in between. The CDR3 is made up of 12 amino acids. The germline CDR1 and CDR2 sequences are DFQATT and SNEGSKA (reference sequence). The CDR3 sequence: CSASGDYNEQFF. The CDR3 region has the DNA TGCAGTGCCTCAGGGGACTACAATGAGCAGTTCTTC.

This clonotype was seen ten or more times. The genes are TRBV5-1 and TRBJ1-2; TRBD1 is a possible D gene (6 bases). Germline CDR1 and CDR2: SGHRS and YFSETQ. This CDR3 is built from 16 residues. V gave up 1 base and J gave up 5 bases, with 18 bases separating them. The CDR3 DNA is TGCGCCAGCAGCTTGACTCCAACAGGGATATCTTATGGCTACACCTTC. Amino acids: CASSLTPTGISYGYTF.

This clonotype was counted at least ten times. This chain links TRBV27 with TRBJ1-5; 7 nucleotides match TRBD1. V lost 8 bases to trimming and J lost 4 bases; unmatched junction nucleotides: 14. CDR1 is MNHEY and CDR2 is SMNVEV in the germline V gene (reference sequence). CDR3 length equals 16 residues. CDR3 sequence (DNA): TGTGCCAGCCGCCCTTCGACAGGGAGGGAAAATCAGCCCCAGCATTTT. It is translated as CASRPSTGRENQPQHF.